These 7 T cell receptor beta chains were all obtained from the same sample, sequenced in a study of blood T cell repertoires in COVID-19. The method was immunoSEQ multiplex PCR; TCRdb's version includes in-frame clones alone and lacks a portion of them. This sample carries approximately 360,000 clones, under 85% of them seen once, and the ten largest clones take about 5.4%. Sequencing was performed on PBMCs or T cells enriched from blood (not recorded which). These receptors all stem from a woman aged 45-60 years who had recovered from COVID-19.

The chain combines TRBV15 with TRBJ1-1, with D possibly being TRBD1 (6 bases). Germline CDR1 LNHNV, CDR2 YYDKDF (reference sequence). The CDR3 contains 13 residues. Trimming removed 8 bases at V and 0 bases at J, with 10 bases between. DNA of the CDR3: TGTGCCACCGGCGGACAGCTGAACACTGAAGCTTTCTTT. Residues: CATGGQLNTEAFF.

The chain is built from TRBV27 and TRBJ1-1; maybe TRBD1 (6 bases). CDR3 length: 19 residues. Germline V lookup: CDR1 MNHEY, CDR2 SMNVEV (reference sequence). V shed 4 bases and J shed 0 bases, with 24 bases lying between them. CDR3 residues: CASSSITLGQNYMNTEAFF. The CDR3 DNA reads TGTGCCAGCAGTTCCATAACTCTTGGACAGAACTACATGAACACTGAAGCTTTCTTT.

The rearrangement uses TRBV19 and TRBJ1-1; TRBD1 matches 7 bases. Looked up from germline, CDR1 is LNHDA and CDR2 is SQIVND (reference sequence). This CDR3 comprises 13 residues. V trimming: 6 bases; J trimming: 8 bases; junction bases outside the gene matches: 9. CDR3 DNA sequence: TGTGCCAGTAGGAGGGACAGACAGATGGAAGCTTTCTTT. Its translation is CASRRDRQMEAFF.

Details on this clone: The sample carries other DNA sequences with the same CDR3. The chain employs TRBV19 and TRBJ1-2; 7 bases agree with TRBD1. Germline V lookup: CDR1 LNHDA, CDR2 SQIVND (reference sequence). J was trimmed by 3 bases and V by 1 base; bases with no gene match: 2. This CDR3 is 14 amino acids long. DNA for the CDR3: TGTGCCAGTAGTATAGGGCAGGGGGACTATGGCTACACCTTC. Translation gives CASSIGQGDYGYTF.

The chain carries TRBV12-3 or TRBV12-4 and TRBJ2-5; D remains unclear. Between the trimmed V and J ends, which lost 4 bases and 7 bases, there was a span of 7 bases. The CDR3 is 11 amino acids. DNA of the CDR3: TGTGCCAGCAGTTCTGCGAGGACCCAGTACTTC. This translates into CASSSARTQYF.

The rearrangement joins TRBV11-3 to TRBJ2-1, with a possible D match to TRBD1 (5 bases). V was pared by 2 bases and J by 4 bases, with 12 bases between. CDR1 is SGHNT and CDR2 is YENEEA in the germline V gene. The CDR3 loop spans 15 amino acids. CDR3 amino acids: CASSLQGADYNEQFF. The CDR3 nucleotides read TGTGCCAGCAGCTTACAGGGTGCTGATTACAATGAGCAGTTCTTC.

The chain has TRBV5-6 and TRBJ1-1; D not resolved. CDR3 length: 14 residues. In germline, CDR1 is SGHDT, CDR2 YYEEEE. The V and J ends lost 1 base and 1 base respectively, with 8 bases between them. CDR3 in DNA: TGTGCCAGCAGCTTGCGGGGAGCGAACACTGAAGCTTTCTTT. Its protein product is CASSLRGANTEAFF.